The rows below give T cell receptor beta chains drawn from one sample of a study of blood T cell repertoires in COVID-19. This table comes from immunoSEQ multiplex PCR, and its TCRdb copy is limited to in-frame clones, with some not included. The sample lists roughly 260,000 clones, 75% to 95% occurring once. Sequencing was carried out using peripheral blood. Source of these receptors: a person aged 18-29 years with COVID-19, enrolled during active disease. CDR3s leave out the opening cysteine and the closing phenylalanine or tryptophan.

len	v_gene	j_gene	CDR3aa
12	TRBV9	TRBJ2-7	ASSVGRGPYEQY
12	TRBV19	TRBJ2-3	ASSIRGETDTQY
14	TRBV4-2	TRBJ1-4	ASSQEKTATNEKLF
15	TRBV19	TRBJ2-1	ASSIGLGLAIHNEQF
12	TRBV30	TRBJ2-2	AWTLREGVGELF
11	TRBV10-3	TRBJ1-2	AISQQGENGYT
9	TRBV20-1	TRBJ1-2	SAHENYGYT
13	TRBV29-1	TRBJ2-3	SVVQGQGAKDTQY
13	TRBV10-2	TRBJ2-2	ASSDRTGKAGELF
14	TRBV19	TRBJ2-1	ASSTDGQGAPNEQF
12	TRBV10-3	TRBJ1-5	ATMGQGVNQPQH
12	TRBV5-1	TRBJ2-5	ASSSGERVETQY
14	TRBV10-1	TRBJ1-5	ASSGRQDLGNQPQH
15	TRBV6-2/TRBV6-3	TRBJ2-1	ASSSPRWVAGVNEQF
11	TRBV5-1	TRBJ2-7	ASRKGTAYEQY
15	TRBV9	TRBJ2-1	ASSAYWTSAQVGEQF
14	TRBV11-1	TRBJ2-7	ASSPRGLAGGYEQY
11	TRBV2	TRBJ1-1	ASRPGQGEVAF
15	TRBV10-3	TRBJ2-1	AISGALGTDYYNEQF
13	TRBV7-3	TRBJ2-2	ASSSLTGNTGELF
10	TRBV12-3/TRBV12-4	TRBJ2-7	ASSFRGSEQY
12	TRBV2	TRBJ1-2	ASSPKGQNYGYT
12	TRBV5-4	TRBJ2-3	ASSFSSGTDTQY
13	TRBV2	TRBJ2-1	ASSEAGTSGSEQF
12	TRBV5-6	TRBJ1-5	ASSLGQGVQPQH
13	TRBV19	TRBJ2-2	ASNWREGRGGELF
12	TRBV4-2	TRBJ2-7	ASSQGGPPYEQY
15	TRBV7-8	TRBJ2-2	ASSLSRGGARTGELF
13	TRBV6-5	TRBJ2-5	ASSLDRASGETQY
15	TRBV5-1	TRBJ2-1	ASSLGLAGVFYNEQF
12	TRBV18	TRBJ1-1	ASSPDRMNTEAF
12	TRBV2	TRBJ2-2	ASSQQGLVGELF
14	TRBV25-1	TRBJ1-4	ASSDPYGRPGEKLF
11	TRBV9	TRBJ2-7	ASSAGVGYEQY
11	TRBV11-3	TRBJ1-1	ASSTSAGAEAF
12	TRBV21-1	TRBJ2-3	ASRGRPSTDTQY
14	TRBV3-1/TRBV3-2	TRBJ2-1	ASSQESGGSENEQF
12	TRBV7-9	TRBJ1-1	ASSLERGAGEAF
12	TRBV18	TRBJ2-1	ASSPGGNYNEQF
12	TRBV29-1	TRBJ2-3	SVIKTGSADTQY
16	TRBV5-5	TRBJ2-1	ASSLTTSGYGAYNEQF
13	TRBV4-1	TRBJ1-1	ASSHPTGGWTEAF
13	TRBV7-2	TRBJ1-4	ASSLAGGEGEKLF
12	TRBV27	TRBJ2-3	ASSPRTRGDTQY
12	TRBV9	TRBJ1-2	ASSVGGTGVGYT
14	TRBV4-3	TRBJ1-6	ASSQDPTGGNSPLH
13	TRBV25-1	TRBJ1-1	ASSRGVGAVTEAF
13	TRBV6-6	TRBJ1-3	ASRGTTSSGNTIY
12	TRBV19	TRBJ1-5	ASTRGDSNQPQH
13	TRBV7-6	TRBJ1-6	ASSPDRGASSPLH
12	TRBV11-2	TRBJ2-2	ASSLDILTGELF
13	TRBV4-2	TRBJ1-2	ASSQDRWSTDGYT
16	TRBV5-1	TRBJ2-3	ASSLGLAGGPGGDTQY